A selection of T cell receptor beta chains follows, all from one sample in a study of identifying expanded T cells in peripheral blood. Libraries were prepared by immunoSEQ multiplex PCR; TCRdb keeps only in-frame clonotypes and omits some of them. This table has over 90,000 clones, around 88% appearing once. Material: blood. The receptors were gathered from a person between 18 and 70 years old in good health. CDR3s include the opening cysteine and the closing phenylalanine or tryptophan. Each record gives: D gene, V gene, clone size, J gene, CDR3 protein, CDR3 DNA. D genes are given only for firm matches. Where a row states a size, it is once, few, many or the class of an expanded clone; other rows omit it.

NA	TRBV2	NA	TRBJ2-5	CASTPARETQYF	TGTGCCAGCACCCCCGCACGGGAGACCCAGTACTTC
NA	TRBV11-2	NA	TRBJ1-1	CASSLQNRVRTEAFF	TGTGCCAGCAGCTTACAGAATAGGGTGCGGACTGAAGCTTTCTTT
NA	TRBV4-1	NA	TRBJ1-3	CASSQVVLGSGNTIYF	TGCGCCAGCAGCCAAGTGGTCTTGGGCTCTGGAAACACCATATATTTT
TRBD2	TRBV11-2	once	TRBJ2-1	CASSPGTSGGLWIHEQFF	TGTGCCAGCAGCCCGGGGACTAGCGGGGGGTTATGGATCCATGAGCAGTTCTTC
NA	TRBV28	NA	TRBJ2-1	CASSFLKGLGNEQFF	TGTGCCAGCAGTTTTTTGAAGGGCCTGGGTAATGAGCAGTTCTTC
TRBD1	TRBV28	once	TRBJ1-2	CASSLYKGAVYGYTF	TGTGCCAGCAGTTTATACAAGGGGGCGGTTTATGGCTACACCTTC
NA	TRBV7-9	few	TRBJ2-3	CASSLPGTSTDTQYF	TGTGCCAGCAGCTTGCCGGGAACTAGCACAGATACGCAGTATTTT
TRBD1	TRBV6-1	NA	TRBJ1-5	CASRLDRANQPQHF	TGTGCCAGCAGATTGGACAGGGCAAATCAGCCCCAGCATTTT
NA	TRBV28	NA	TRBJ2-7	CASSLGSEQYF	TGTGCCAGCAGTTTAGGGTCCGAGCAGTACTTC
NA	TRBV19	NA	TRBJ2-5	CASSIGRYQETQYF	TGTGCCAGTAGTATAGGGCGGTACCAAGAGACCCAGTACTTC
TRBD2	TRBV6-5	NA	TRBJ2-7	CASRGGSYEQYF	TGTGCCAGCAGGGGGGGGTCCTACGAGCAGTACTTC
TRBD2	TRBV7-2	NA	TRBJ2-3	CASSLREVPPNTQYF	TGTGCCAGCAGCTTGCGGGAGGTCCCCCCTAATACGCAGTATTTT
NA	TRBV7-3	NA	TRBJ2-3	CASSLLGSTDTQYF	TGTGCCAGCAGCTTACTGGGTAGCACAGATACGCAGTATTTT
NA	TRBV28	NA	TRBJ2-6	CASSLWEGAASGANVLTF	TGTGCCAGCAGTTTATGGGAGGGTGCCGCCTCTGGGGCCAACGTCCTGACTTTC
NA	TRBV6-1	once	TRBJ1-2	CASRDSSYYGYTF	TGTGCCAGCAGGGACAGTTCCTACTATGGCTACACCTTC
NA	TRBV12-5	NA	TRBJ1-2	CASGLAQVRGYTF	TGTGCTAGTGGTTTGGCGCAGGTCCGTGGCTACACCTTC
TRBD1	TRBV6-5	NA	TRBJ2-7	CASRPRDRGGYEQYF	TGTGCCAGCAGGCCCCGGGACAGGGGTGGGTACGAGCAGTACTTC
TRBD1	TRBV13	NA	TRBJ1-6	CASSLDGGGNNSPLHF	TGTGCCAGCAGCTTAGATGGAGGGGGCAATAATTCACCCCTCCACTTT
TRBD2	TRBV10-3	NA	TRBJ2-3	CAITSGGTDTQYF	TGTGCCATCACTAGCGGGGGCACAGATACGCAGTATTTT
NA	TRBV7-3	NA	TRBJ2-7	CASSPEGDLGGGSYEQYF	TGTGCCAGCAGCCCTGAGGGAGATTTGGGGGGAGGATCCTACGAGCAGTACTTC
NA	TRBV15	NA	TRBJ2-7	CATSKGVINEQYF	TGTGCCACCAGCAAAGGGGTTATTAACGAGCAGTACTTC
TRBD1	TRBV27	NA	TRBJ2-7	CASSLLGGQGRGYEQYF	TGTGCCAGCAGTTTATTGGGGGGACAGGGAAGGGGCTACGAGCAGTACTTC
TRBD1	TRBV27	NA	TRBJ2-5	CASSKQSIRDRLRQETQYF	TGTGCCAGCAGTAAGCAAAGCATCCGGGACAGGCTGCGGCAAGAGACCCAGTACTTC
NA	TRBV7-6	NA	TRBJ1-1	CASSLTTGPSTEAFF	TGTGCCAGCAGCTTAACTACAGGGCCGAGCACTGAAGCTTTCTTT
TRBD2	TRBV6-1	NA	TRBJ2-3	CASSKTSGGDDTQYF	TGTGCCAGCAGTAAGACTAGCGGGGGAGACGATACGCAGTATTTT
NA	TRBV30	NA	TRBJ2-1	CAWSPSRANNEQFF	TGTGCCTGGAGTCCCTCGCGGGCGAACAATGAGCAGTTCTTC
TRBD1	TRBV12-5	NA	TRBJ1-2	CASGLGDRGHGYTF	TGTGCTAGTGGTTTGGGGGACAGGGGACATGGCTACACCTTC
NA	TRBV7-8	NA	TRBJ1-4	CASSPEAPDYEKLFF	TGTGCCAGCAGCCCCGAAGCGCCCGACTATGAAAAACTGTTTTTT
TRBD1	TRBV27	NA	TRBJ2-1	CASKAGGLNEQFF	TGTGCCAGCAAGGCAGGGGGCCTGAATGAGCAGTTCTTC
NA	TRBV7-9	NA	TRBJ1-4	CASSLVGMWEKLFF	TGTGCCAGCAGCTTAGTAGGCATGTGGGAAAAACTGTTTTTT
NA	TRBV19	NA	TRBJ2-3	CASSTTTRLTDTQYF	TGTGCCAGTAGTACGACGACTAGATTAACAGATACGCAGTATTTT
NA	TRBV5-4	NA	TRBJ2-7	CASSLARGASSYEQYF	TGTGCCAGCAGCTTGGCCAGAGGGGCGAGCTCCTACGAGCAGTACTTC
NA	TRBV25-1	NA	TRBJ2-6	CASSVPQSSGANVLTF	TGTGCCAGCAGTGTACCACAGAGTTCTGGGGCCAACGTCCTGACTTTC
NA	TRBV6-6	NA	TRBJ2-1	CASTLTSHEQFF	TGTGCCAGCACCCTGACTAGTCATGAGCAGTTCTTC
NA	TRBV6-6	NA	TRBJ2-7	CASSYSDGYEQYF	TGTGCCAGCAGTTACTCCGACGGCTACGAGCAGTACTTC
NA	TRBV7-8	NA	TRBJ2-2	CASSLSKAANTGELFF	TGTGCCAGCAGCTTAAGTAAGGCAGCGAACACCGGGGAGCTGTTTTTT
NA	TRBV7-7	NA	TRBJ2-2	CASRETGNTGELFF	TGTGCCAGCAGGGAGACTGGTAACACCGGGGAGCTGTTTTTT
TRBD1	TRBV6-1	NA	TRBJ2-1	CASSELTGQYEQFF	TGTGCCAGCAGTGAACTGACAGGGCAGTATGAGCAGTTCTTC
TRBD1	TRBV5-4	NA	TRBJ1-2	CASSSKPQGAGYGYTF	TGTGCCAGCAGTTCCAAACCACAGGGGGCAGGGTATGGCTACACCTTC
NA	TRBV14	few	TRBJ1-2	CASSQVQAGDGYTF	TGTGCCAGCAGCCAAGTCCAGGCGGGGGATGGCTACACCTTC
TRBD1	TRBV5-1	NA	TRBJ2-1	CASSLSDRGSYNEQFF	TGCGCCAGCAGCTTGTCGGACAGGGGGTCCTACAATGAGCAGTTCTTC
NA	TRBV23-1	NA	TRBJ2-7	CASSHPGRRYEQYF	TGCGCCAGCAGTCATCCGGGACGGCGATACGAGCAGTACTTC
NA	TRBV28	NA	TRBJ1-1	CASSLRGTEAFF	TGTGCCAGCAGTTTAAGGGGCACTGAAGCTTTCTTT
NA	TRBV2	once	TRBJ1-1	CARQSGVRTEAFF	TGTGCCAGACAGTCAGGGGTGCGCACTGAAGCTTTCTTT
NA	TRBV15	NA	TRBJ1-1	CATSRGARLNAEAFF	TGTGCCACCAGCAGAGGGGCAAGATTGAACGCTGAAGCTTTCTTT
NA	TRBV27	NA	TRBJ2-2	CASSRPGHRDGELFF	TGTGCCAGCAGCCGTCCGGGACATCGAGACGGGGAGCTGTTTTTT
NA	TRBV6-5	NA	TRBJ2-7	CASSYFTGYEQYF	TGTGCCAGCAGTTACTTCACCGGCTACGAGCAGTACTTC
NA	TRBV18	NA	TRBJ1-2	CASSPQGSDYGYTF	TGTGCCAGCTCACCTCAGGGGAGCGACTATGGCTACACCTTC
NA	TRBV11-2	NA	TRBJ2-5	CASSGELRETQYF	TGTGCCAGCAGCGGCGAGCTCCGAGAGACCCAGTACTTC
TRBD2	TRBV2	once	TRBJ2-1	CAIDSGRAYNEQFF	TGTGCCATCGATAGCGGGAGGGCATACAATGAGCAGTTCTTC
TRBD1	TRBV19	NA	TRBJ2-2	CASSIGQGVGELFF	TGTGCCAGTAGTATCGGACAGGGCGTCGGGGAGCTGTTTTTT
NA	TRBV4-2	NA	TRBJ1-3	CASSQALVRVDTIYF	TGTGCCAGCAGCCAAGCTCTGGTCAGGGTTGACACCATATATTTT
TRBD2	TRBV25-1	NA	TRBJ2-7	CASSDPGLAGGVDEQYF	TGTGCCAGCAGTGACCCTGGACTAGCGGGGGGCGTGGACGAGCAGTACTTC
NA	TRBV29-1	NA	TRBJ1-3	CSVVRGSGNTIYF	TGCAGCGTTGTGAGGGGATCTGGAAACACCATATATTTT
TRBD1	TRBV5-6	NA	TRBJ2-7	CASSYPGGDEQYF	TGTGCCAGCAGCTATCCAGGGGGCGACGAGCAGTACTTC
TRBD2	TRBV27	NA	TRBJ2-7	CASSLSGTSRGVRQYF	TGTGCCAGCAGTTTATCGGGGACTAGTAGAGGGGTTAGGCAGTACTTC
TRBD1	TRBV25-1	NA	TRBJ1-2	CASSDPQGDPGYTF	TGTGCCAGCAGTGATCCACAGGGGGACCCTGGCTACACCTTC
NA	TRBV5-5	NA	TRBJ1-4	CASSTTPMATGTNEKLFF	TGTGCCAGCAGCACAACCCCCATGGCGACAGGCACAAATGAAAAACTGTTTTTT
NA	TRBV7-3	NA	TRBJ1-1	CASSFQMNTEAFF	TGTGCCAGCAGCTTTCAGATGAACACTGAAGCTTTCTTT
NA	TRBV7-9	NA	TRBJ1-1	CASSLGTGNTEAFF	TGTGCCAGCAGCCTTGGTACAGGGAACACTGAAGCTTTCTTT